The following is a TCR beta chain sequence with its context. This clonotype was found many times. The specificity of this receptor is unknown. Per-base quality was not reported, and no clone a single base away is much larger than it. This record comes from a study of CD8 T cells in ankylosing spondylitis (TCRdb year 2017). Some background on the complete study: T cell receptor beta repertoires were profiled in healthy donors and ankylosing spondylitis patients so that disease-linked TCR variants could be found. In total, the full study cohort was made up of some 110 healthy donors and approximately 24 ankylosing spondylitis patients. Peripheral blood samples were taken, and synovial fluid was additionally collected from ankylosing spondylitis patients. Broad study findings and their caveats: The disease-linked clones were reported to be significantly enriched in matched synovial fluid samples from ankylosing spondylitis patients. A CD8+ phenotype was shown by the disease-linked clones, which were found at relatively low frequencies in peripheral blood. Some motif variants were previously reported in synovial fluid and blood of reactive arthritis patients, suggesting common disease-initiation mechanisms. Blood from ankylosing spondylitis patients appeared to be characterized by a TCR beta motif composed of several highly homologous amino acid variants.

Sequencing was carried out with an Illumina HiSeq 2500. TCR beta libraries were prepared by quantitative 5'-RACE with molecular barcodes. The original methods were these. Disease-linked TCR variants were identified with a new computational method built on a probabilistic model of VDJ rearrangement. TCRdb cleaned the public reads at Q25 with fastp, built clones with MiXCR and kept in-frame beta chains. Every CDR3 protein is listed once, alongside the most common genes and DNA of its rows. None of the V and J calls come from the authors' own analysis; TCRdb made them. This sample comprises fewer than 150,000 distinct CDR3 sequences, approximately 7.4% of them detected only once. Jointly, the top ten make up around 12% of the sample. Reading from cysteine to phenylalanine, the CDR3 counts 15 amino acids. The entry retains the CDR3 DNA only, 45 bases that are in frame from base 1. The V end gives up 5 bases and the J end 4 bases, leaving 6 bases in the junction not matched to a gene.

Sequences were obtained from blood, either unsorted or a sorted T cell fraction (not recorded which). The V and J segments used are TRBV12-3 or TRBV12-4 and TRBJ1-3, and 9 bases in between align with TRBD1. The sequence derives from a female donor with ankylosing spondylitis or in good health (not recorded which). Read as DNA, the sequence is TGTGCCAGCAGTAACAGGGGGCTGGAAGGAAACACCATATATTTT. Translated, it gives CASSNRGLEGNTIYF.